Listed below are T cell receptor beta chains from one sample, sequenced in a study of tumor-infiltrating lymphocytes in primary liver carcinoma. Using its own MiXCR run on the multiplex PCR reads, TCRdb lists one record per CDR3 protein. The sample records some 180,000 distinct CDR3 sequences, over 45% being singletons. The sample comprised peripheral blood. All receptors derive from a man aged 40-55 years with primary liver carcinoma and hepatitis B virus infection. Both conserved end residues are part of each CDR3. Each record gives: clone size, J gene, D gene, V gene, CDR3 DNA, CDR3 protein. D genes are given only for firm matches. Expanded clones get a size class; other rows say once, few or many, or leave the size out.

abundance: .
j_gene: TRBJ2-7
d_gene: TRBD2
v_gene: TRBV4-1
CDR3nt: TGCGCCAGCAGCCCCAGAAGGCTAGCGGGAGACTCTAACGAGCGGTACTTC
CDR3aa: CASSPRRLAGDSNERYF

abundance: few
j_gene: TRBJ2-7
d_gene: .
v_gene: TRBV29-1
CDR3nt: TGCACCCCCGACGGGGGACATGGGTGTGAAGAGCAGTACTTC
CDR3aa: CTPDGGHGCEEQYF

abundance: .
j_gene: TRBJ2-1
d_gene: .
v_gene: TRBV28
CDR3nt: TGTGCCAGCAGTTTACGACACGGTGAGCAGTTCTTC
CDR3aa: CASSLRHGEQFF

abundance: many
j_gene: TRBJ2-7
d_gene: TRBD2
v_gene: TRBV4-1
CDR3nt: TGCGCCAGCAGCCAAACGACTAGCGGGAGCTACGAGCAGTACTTC
CDR3aa: CASSQTTSGSYEQYF

abundance: .
j_gene: TRBJ1-4
d_gene: TRBD1
v_gene: TRBV5-5
CDR3nt: TGTGCCAGCAGCTTCACAGGGGGCAATGAAAAACTGTTTTTT
CDR3aa: CASSFTGGNEKLFF

abundance: .
j_gene: TRBJ1-1
d_gene: .
v_gene: TRBV5-1
CDR3nt: TGCGCCAGCAGTTTGGAGGTCCGGACAATGAACACTGAAGCTTTCTTT
CDR3aa: CASSLEVRTMNTEAFF

abundance: .
j_gene: TRBJ1-6
d_gene: .
v_gene: TRBV11-2
CDR3nt: TGTGCGAGCAGCTTAGAAGTGTCCCCCCTCCGCTTT
CDR3aa: CASSLEVSPLRF

abundance: .
j_gene: TRBJ2-5
d_gene: .
v_gene: TRBV11-2
CDR3nt: TGTGCCAGCAGTCCGAGGGCGGGAGAGACCCAGTACTTC
CDR3aa: CASSPRAGETQYF

abundance: .
j_gene: TRBJ2-3
d_gene: TRBD2
v_gene: TRBV11-2
CDR3nt: TGCCCCAGCAGCTTAGTATCTAGCGGTAGCACAGATACGCAGTATTTT
CDR3aa: CPSSLVSSGSTDTQYF

abundance: .
j_gene: TRBJ2-7
d_gene: .
v_gene: TRBV7-8
CDR3nt: TGTGCCAGCAGCTTAGCCTTGACCGCAATATTCACCTACGAGCAGTACTTC
CDR3aa: CASSLALTAIFTYEQYF

abundance: .
j_gene: TRBJ2-3
d_gene: .
v_gene: TRBV29-1
CDR3nt: TGCAGCCTTGTATCAGGGTGGGGGGCGCAGTATTTT
CDR3aa: CSLVSGWGAQYF

abundance: .
j_gene: TRBJ1-2
d_gene: .
v_gene: TRBV4-1
CDR3nt: TGCGCCAGCAGCCAGGGGAACTATGGCTACACCTTC
CDR3aa: CASSQGNYGYTF

abundance: .
j_gene: TRBJ1-2
d_gene: .
v_gene: TRBV11-1
CDR3nt: TGTGCCAGTAGCCCAAGACAGAATTACGGCTACACCTTC
CDR3aa: CASSPRQNYGYTF

abundance: many
j_gene: TRBJ2-2
d_gene: TRBD2
v_gene: TRBV6-1
CDR3nt: TGTGCCAGCACTAAATTGCCGGGACTAGGTAACACCGGGGAGCTGTTTTTT
CDR3aa: CASTKLPGLGNTGELFF

abundance: once
j_gene: TRBJ2-2
d_gene: .
v_gene: TRBV11-2
CDR3nt: TGTGCCAACAGCCGCAGGGGTAACACCAGGGAGCTGTTTTTT
CDR3aa: CANSRRGNTRELFF

abundance: once
j_gene: TRBJ1-1
d_gene: .
v_gene: TRBV6-5
CDR3nt: TGTGCCAGCAGTGATAGGACAGTGAACACTGAAGCTTTCTTT
CDR3aa: CASSDRTVNTEAFF

abundance: .
j_gene: TRBJ2-5
d_gene: .
v_gene: TRBV5-5
CDR3nt: TGTGCCAGCAGCTTCTTACCGTTGGGGGAGACCCAGTACTTC
CDR3aa: CASSFLPLGETQYF

abundance: .
j_gene: TRBJ2-1
d_gene: TRBD2
v_gene: TRBV7-9
CDR3nt: TGTGCCAGCAGCTCCGCGGGGGGGGGTAATGAGCTGTTCTTC
CDR3aa: CASSSAGGGNELFF

abundance: .
j_gene: TRBJ2-1
d_gene: .
v_gene: TRBV11-2
CDR3nt: TGTGTCAGCAGTTCAGCGGTCCCTGGGGATGAGCAGTTCTTC
CDR3aa: CVSSSAVPGDEQFF

abundance: once
j_gene: TRBJ2-7
d_gene: .
v_gene: TRBV11-2
CDR3nt: TGTGGCAGCAGCTTAGGGGGATCGGCCTACGAGCAGTACTTC
CDR3aa: CGSSLGGSAYEQYF

abundance: .
j_gene: TRBJ1-1
d_gene: TRBD1
v_gene: TRBV7-8
CDR3nt: TGTGCCAGCAGCTTAGGGGGACAGGGGGCTGGGGACACTGAAGCTTTCTTT
CDR3aa: CASSLGGQGAGDTEAFF

abundance: many
j_gene: TRBJ2-1
d_gene: TRBD2
v_gene: TRBV11-2
CDR3nt: TGTGCCAGCAGCTTAGACCTAGCGGGAGTGGATGAGCAGTTCTTC
CDR3aa: CASSLDLAGVDEQFF

abundance: many
j_gene: TRBJ1-2
d_gene: .
v_gene: TRBV11-2
CDR3nt: TGTGCCAGCAGCGGTCGGAACTATGGCTACACCTTC
CDR3aa: CASSGRNYGYTF

abundance: few
j_gene: TRBJ2-3
d_gene: TRBD2
v_gene: TRBV12-3/TRBV12-4
CDR3nt: TGTGCCAGCAGCACGAGACTAGCGGGAGTATTAGATACGCAGTATTTT
CDR3aa: CASSTRLAGVLDTQYF

abundance: .
j_gene: TRBJ1-3
d_gene: .
v_gene: TRBV4-1
CDR3nt: TGCGCCAGCAGCCAGACAGTGGTCTCTGGAAACACCATATATTTT
CDR3aa: CASSQTVVSGNTIYF

abundance: many
j_gene: TRBJ2-5
d_gene: .
v_gene: TRBV11-2
CDR3nt: TGTGCCAGCAGCTCCCTGGACCAAGAGACCCAGTACTTC
CDR3aa: CASSSLDQETQYF

abundance: .
j_gene: TRBJ1-2
d_gene: .
v_gene: TRBV11-2
CDR3nt: TGTGCCAGCAGCTCAGAGGGTTTTGACTTTGCCTACACCTTC
CDR3aa: CASSSEGFDFAYTF

abundance: .
j_gene: TRBJ2-7
d_gene: .
v_gene: TRBV29-1
CDR3nt: TGTAGCGTGGGGCCTCCTTCCGGCTCCTACGAGCAGTACTTC
CDR3aa: CSVGPPSGSYEQYF

abundance: once
j_gene: TRBJ2-7
d_gene: .
v_gene: TRBV6-5
CDR3nt: TGTGCCAGCAGTCCATGGACGTGGGACCGCCTCTACGAACAGTACTTC
CDR3aa: CASSPWTWDRLYEQYF

abundance: medium-sized
j_gene: TRBJ2-1
d_gene: .
v_gene: TRBV11-1
CDR3nt: TGTGCCAGCAGCTTAGGCCGGGCAAATGAGCAGTTCTTC
CDR3aa: CASSLGRANEQFF

abundance: .
j_gene: TRBJ2-2
d_gene: .
v_gene: TRBV21-1
CDR3nt: .
CDR3aa: CASSKVWGHGARNTGELFF

abundance: once
j_gene: TRBJ2-4
d_gene: .
v_gene: TRBV11-2
CDR3nt: TGTGCCAGCAGCATACGTTCGAGGGCGCTAGCCAAAAACATTCAGTACTTC
CDR3aa: CASSIRSRALAKNIQYF

abundance: many
j_gene: TRBJ1-1
d_gene: TRBD1
v_gene: TRBV11-2
CDR3nt: TGTGCCAGCAGCTGGACGCTCGGACAGGGAGAGAACACTGAAGCTTTCTTT
CDR3aa: CASSWTLGQGENTEAFF

abundance: .
j_gene: TRBJ2-3
d_gene: TRBD1
v_gene: TRBV10-3
CDR3nt: TGTGTCATAGCGGGACAGGGGATCACAGATACGCAGTATTTT
CDR3aa: CVIAGQGITDTQYF

abundance: .
j_gene: TRBJ2-2
d_gene: TRBD1
v_gene: TRBV7-9
CDR3nt: TGTGCCAGCAGCTCGAGACAGGGGGCCGGCGGGGAGCTGTTTTTT
CDR3aa: CASSSRQGAGGELFF

abundance: few
j_gene: TRBJ1-2
d_gene: .
v_gene: TRBV28
CDR3nt: TGTGCCAGCAGTCCAACAGGGTCCGGCTACACCTTC
CDR3aa: CASSPTGSGYTF

abundance: .
j_gene: TRBJ1-1
d_gene: .
v_gene: TRBV28
CDR3nt: TGTGCCAGCAGACTCGATCTCCGGGGGGAAGCTTTCTTT
CDR3aa: CASRLDLRGEAFF

abundance: .
j_gene: TRBJ2-1
d_gene: .
v_gene: TRBV11-1
CDR3nt: TGTGTCAGCAGCCATCTGGGCTACGACGAGCAGTTCTTC
CDR3aa: CVSSHLGYDEQFF

abundance: once
j_gene: TRBJ2-4
d_gene: .
v_gene: TRBV6-1
CDR3nt: TGTGCCAGCACTTGGGACCATATCGGGGCCAAAGACATTCAGTACTTC
CDR3aa: CASTWDHIGAKDIQYF

abundance: many
j_gene: TRBJ2-1
d_gene: TRBD2
v_gene: TRBV11-2
CDR3nt: TGTGCCAGCAGCTTAGCCTATGGGACTAGCGGGGACAATGAGCAGTTCTTC
CDR3aa: CASSLAYGTSGDNEQFF

abundance: .
j_gene: TRBJ1-1
d_gene: .
v_gene: TRBV12-3/TRBV12-4
CDR3nt: TGTGCCAGCAGATATGACGGGAACACTGAAGCTTTCTTT
CDR3aa: CASRYDGNTEAFF

abundance: .
j_gene: TRBJ1-6
d_gene: .
v_gene: TRBV12-3/TRBV12-4
CDR3nt: TGTGCCAGCAGTTTAACTTATAATTCACCCCTCCACTTT
CDR3aa: CASSLTYNSPLHF